This paragraph reports one T cell receptor beta chain. This sample was taken from a study of blood T cell repertoires in COVID-19. Profiled with immunoSEQ multiplex PCR; TCRdb holds only in-frame clones, not every one. In the table there are 200,000 to 250,000 clones, about four fifths of which are singletons. The CDR3 runs 14 residues. The germline V gene has CDR1 SGHRS and CDR2 YFSETQ. V gave up 4 bases and J gave up 4 bases, with 14 bases separating them. This clonotype was sampled from a man in his sixties who had recovered from COVID-19. V and J are TRBV5-1 and TRBJ1-1; D perhaps matches TRBD1 (6 bases). What was sequenced was PBMCs or T cells enriched from blood (not recorded which). The CDR3 sequence is CASSPTGRGTEAFF. The DNA for the CDR3 is TGCGCCAGCAGCCCAACAGGGAGGGGCACTGAAGCTTTCTTT.